One and the same sample provided the 15 T cell receptor beta chains below, sequenced in a study of response to subunit inactivated influenza vaccine. TCRdb called the RT-PCR reads again in MiXCR, with one record for every CDR3 protein. The sample shows around 300,000 distinct CDR3 sequences, roughly 22% of them seen only once. The source material was PBMCs from blood, sampled approximately 20 months after vaccination. These receptors were obtained from a man aged 50-75 years who received an inactivated influenza vaccine.

This clonotype was picked up a small number of times. CDR3 region: CASRGKISGIRVNEQFF. CDR3 DNA sequence: TGTGCCAGCAGGGGGAAAATCAGCGGGATAAGGGTCAATGAGCAGTTCTTC. The chain joins TRBV6-2 or TRBV6-3 to TRBJ2-1; 7 bases are a match to TRBD2. The germline V gene encodes CDR1 MNHEY and CDR2 SVGEGT. The J segment lost 6 bases and the V segment lost 6 bases, leaving 17 bases of the junction unmatched. This CDR3 has 17 amino acids.

This clonotype was counted at least ten times. This chain joins TRBV7-2 and TRBJ1-1; a possible D gene is TRBD1 (6 bases). The CDR3 extends over 14 amino acids. V was pared by 3 bases and J by 2 bases, with 10 bases between. Germline loops: CDR1 SGHTA, CDR2 FQGNSA. In DNA form, the CDR3 reads TGTGCCAGCAGCTTGGACAGAGACAACACTGAAGCTTTCTTT. Its translation: CASSLDRDNTEAFF. Drawing the rest from reference TRBV7-2 and TRBJ1-1, the complete variable domain is GAGVSQSPSNKVTEKGKDVELRCDPISGHTALYWYRQSLGQGLEFLIYFQGNSAPDKSGLPSDRFSAERTGGSVSTLTIQRTQQEDSAVYLCASSLDRDNTEAFFGQGTRLTVV.

This clonotype was seen repeatedly, ten times or more. The chain joins TRBV5-6 to TRBJ2-4; D is ambiguous. CDR3 size: 17 residues. Trimming left V 1 base short and J 0 bases short, with 14 bases between. CDR1 is SGHDT and CDR2 is YYEEEE in the germline V gene. Written as DNA, the CDR3 is TGTGCCAGCAGCTTGTCGCTCTCGGGTTTAGCCAAAAACATTCAGTACTTC. It translates to CASSLSLSGLAKNIQYF.

There are a few counts of this clonotype. V usage is TRBV27 and J usage is TRBJ2-5; tentatively, D is TRBD1 (5 bases). This CDR3 has 14 amino acids. In germline, CDR1 is MNHEY, CDR2 SMNVEV (reference sequence). Deletions cut 6 bases from V and 4 bases from J, with 15 bases between. This chain's CDR3 is CASRISFGAETQYF. The CDR3 bases are TGTGCCAGCAGAATTAGTTTTGGGGCAGAGACCCAGTACTTC.

The table lists this clonotype with a few counts. The J gene is TRBJ1-1, the V gene TRBV10-3; perhaps TRBD1 as D (5 bases). Germline lookup yields CDR1 ENHRY and CDR2 SYGVKD. The length of the CDR3 is 16 residues. V was clipped by 8 bases and J by 0 bases, with 19 bases between them. The CDR3 spells CAIRGVGEALNTEAFF. The CDR3 DNA sequence: TGTGCCATCCGCGGGGTGGGGGAGGCTTTGAACACTGAAGCTTTCTTT.

This clonotype was counted only a few times. The V gene is TRBV4-3, the J gene TRBJ1-1, with TRBD1 identical over 7 bases. Germline CDR1 and CDR2: LGHNA and YSLEER. Losses at the gene ends were 1 base for V and 6 bases for J; bases not matched to a gene: 5. The CDR3 is 14 residues long. CDR3 region: CASSQARGWPEAFF. The CDR3 DNA reads as TGCGCCAGCAGCCAAGCCAGGGGGTGGCCTGAAGCTTTCTTT.

The V and J genes are TRBV7-3 and TRBJ2-3; 7 bases are shared with TRBD2. V lost 5 bases to trimming and J lost 2 bases; unmatched junction nucleotides: 4. The CDR3 is made up of 14 amino acids. CDR1 and CDR2 (germline): SGHTA, FQGTGA. CDR3 sequence (DNA): TGTGCCAGCAGCGCCCGGGACTACACAGATACGCAGTATTTT. Amino acid sequence: CASSARDYTDTQYF.

This clonotype was seen a few times. The chain has TRBV3-1 and TRBJ2-7; TRBD1 is a possible D gene (5 bases). The V and J ends lost 1 base and 0 bases respectively, with 10 bases between them. Germline V gene sequence: CDR1 LGHDT, CDR2 YNNKEL (reference sequence). The CDR3 loop spans 15 amino acids. CDR3 nucleotides: TGTGCCAGCAGCCAAGTACAGGTAGCCTCCTACGAGCAGTACTTC. Its protein product is CASSQVQVASYEQYF.

A few counts support this clonotype. This chain uses TRBV12-3 or TRBV12-4 with TRBJ2-7; the D gene is possibly TRBD1 (6 bases). This CDR3 is built from 15 residues. Trimming stripped 3 bases from V and 4 bases from J, with 16 bases between. The CDR3 coding sequence is TGTGCCAGCAGTTTTGGTCACCGGGACACTTACGAGCAGTACTTC. This gives the protein CASSFGHRDTYEQYF.

This chain links TRBV7-9 with TRBJ1-2, with 8 bases identical to TRBD1. V shed 4 bases and J 2 bases; nucleotides not matched to a gene: 3. CDR1 and CDR2 (germline): SEHNR, FQNEAQ (reference sequence). CDR3 size: 14 residues. The CDR3 bases are TGTGCCAGCAGCTCCTGGACAGGGAACTATGGCTACACCTTC. Amino acids: CASSSWTGNYGYTF.

The chain couples TRBV20-1 to TRBJ2-1; D tentatively fits TRBD1 or TRBD2 (5 bases each). The CDR3 consists of 11 residues. Germline CDR1 and CDR2: DFQATT and SNEGSKA (reference sequence). Trimming stripped 6 bases from V and 11 bases from J, with 14 bases between. The CDR3 nucleotides are TGCAGTGCCCGGGACGGGTCTAAGCAGTTCTTC. Translation: CSARDGSKQFF.

The chain uses TRBV3-1 and TRBJ2-5, with no clear D. This CDR3 region has 15 residues. The germline CDR1 and CDR2 sequences are LGHDT and YNNKEL (reference sequence). The V end lost 0 bases, the J end lost 2 bases, and 10 bases lay between the germline ends. The chain's CDR3 is CASSQDRLLQETQYF. CDR3 sequence (DNA): TGTGCCAGCAGCCAAGATCGGTTACTGCAAGAGACCCAGTACTTC.

This clonotype was recorded only once. The chain couples TRBV5-5 to TRBJ1-5; D perhaps matches TRBD1 (6 bases). Germline V CDR1 and CDR2: SGHKS, YYEKEE (reference sequence). The V gene lost 4 bases and the J gene lost 3 bases, with 14 bases spanning the gap. The CDR3 consists of 15 residues. CDR3 bases: TGTGCCAGCAGCAGCTACGACAGGTCCAATCAGCCCCAGCATTTT. Translation: CASSSYDRSNQPQHF.

About this clonotype: A read error may produce the germline difference seen at one junction end. The rearrangement joins TRBV7-9 to TRBJ1-1, with D unresolved. The germline V gene has CDR1 SEHNR and CDR2 FQNEAQ (reference sequence). This CDR3 comprises 13 residues. CDR3 nucleotides: TGTGCCAGCAGCTTAGTCCAGCACACTAAAGCTTTCTTT. Its protein is CASSLVQHTKAFF.

This clonotype was counted only a few times. The chain is built from TRBV29-1 and TRBJ2-7; 7 bases map to TRBD2. CDR3 size: 14 residues. V dropped 4 bases and J dropped 6; count of bases not matched to a gene: 12. Germline CDR1 is SQVTM and CDR2 is ANQGSEA. As DNA, the CDR3 is TGCAGCGTTGTTCTGGCCGGGAGGCGAGGCGAGCAGTACTTC. It is translated as CSVVLAGRRGEQYF.